The 2 T cell receptor beta chains listed next were all sequenced from one sample in a study of response to subunit inactivated influenza vaccine. TCRdb processed the RT-PCR reads anew with MiXCR; each CDR3 protein has one entry. The repertoire consists of about 530,000 distinct CDR3 sequences, with 10% to 15% occurring once and the leading ten covering 9.5% to 13%. The sequencing here drew on PBMCs from blood, taken on the day of vaccination. The receptor source for this set is a man in his forties or fifties who received an inactivated influenza vaccine.

This clonotype has at least ten counts. The chain recombines TRBV27 with TRBJ2-7; 9 nucleotides align to TRBD2. Per the germline V gene, CDR1 is MNHEY and CDR2 is SMNVEV (reference sequence). This CDR3 has 13 amino acids. After removal of 3 bases from V and 3 bases from J, the junction contained 0 bases not matched to a gene. The CDR3 spells CASSFSGGYEQYF. Written as DNA, the CDR3 is TGTGCCAGCAGTTTTAGCGGGGGCTACGAGCAGTACTTC.

V is TRBV27 and J is TRBJ2-2; 11 positions agree with TRBD2. V trimming: 5 bases; J trimming: 5 bases; junction bases outside the gene matches: 10. This CDR3 has 17 residues. The germline gives CDR1 MNHEY, CDR2 SMNVEV (reference sequence). This chain's CDR3 is CASSPQIAGGRTGELFF. CDR3 DNA: TGTGCCAGCAGTCCGCAGATAGCGGGAGGGAGGACCGGGGAGCTGTTTTTT.